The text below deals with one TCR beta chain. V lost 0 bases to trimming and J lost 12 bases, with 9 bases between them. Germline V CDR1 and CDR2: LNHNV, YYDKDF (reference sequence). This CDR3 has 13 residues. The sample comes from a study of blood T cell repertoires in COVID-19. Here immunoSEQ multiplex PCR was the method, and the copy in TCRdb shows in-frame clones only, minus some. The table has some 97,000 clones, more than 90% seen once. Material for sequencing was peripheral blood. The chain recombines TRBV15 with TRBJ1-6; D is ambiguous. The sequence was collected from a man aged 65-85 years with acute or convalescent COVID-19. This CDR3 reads CATSRDHGEPLHF. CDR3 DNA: TGTGCCACCAGCAGAGATCACGGGGAACCCCTCCACTTT.